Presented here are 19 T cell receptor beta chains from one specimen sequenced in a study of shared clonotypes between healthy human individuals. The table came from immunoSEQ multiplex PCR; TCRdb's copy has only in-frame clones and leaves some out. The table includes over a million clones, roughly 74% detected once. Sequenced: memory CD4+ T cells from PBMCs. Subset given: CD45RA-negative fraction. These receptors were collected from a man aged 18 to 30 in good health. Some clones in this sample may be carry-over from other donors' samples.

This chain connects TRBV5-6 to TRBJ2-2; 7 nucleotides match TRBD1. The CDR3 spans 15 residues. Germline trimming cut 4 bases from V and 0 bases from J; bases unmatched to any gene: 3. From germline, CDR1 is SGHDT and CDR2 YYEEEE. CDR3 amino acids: CASSQGTANTGELFF. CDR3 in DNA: TGTGCCAGCAGCCAAGGGACAGCGAACACCGGGGAGCTGTTTTTT. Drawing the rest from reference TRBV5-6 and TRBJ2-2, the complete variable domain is DAGVTQSPTHLIKTRGQQVTLRCSPKSGHDTVSWYQQALGQGPQFIFQYYEEEERQRGNFPDRFSGHQFPNYSSELNVNALLLGDSALYLCASSQGTANTGELFFGEGSRLTVL.

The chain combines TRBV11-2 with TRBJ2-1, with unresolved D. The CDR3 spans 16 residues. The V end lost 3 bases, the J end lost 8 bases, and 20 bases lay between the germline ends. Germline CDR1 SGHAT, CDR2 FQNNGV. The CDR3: CASSFNGHQTVDEQFF. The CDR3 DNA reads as TGTGCCAGCAGCTTTAATGGTCACCAAACCGTGGATGAGCAGTTCTTC.

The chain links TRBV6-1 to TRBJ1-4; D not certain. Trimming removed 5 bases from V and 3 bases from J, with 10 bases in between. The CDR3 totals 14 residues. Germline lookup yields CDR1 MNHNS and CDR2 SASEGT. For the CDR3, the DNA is TGTGCCAGCAGTTCCGGCAGCGCTAATGAAAAACTGTTTTTT. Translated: CASSSGSANEKLFF.

The DNA of the CDR3 is TGTGCCAGCAGCGCACAGGGGGCTCGTGATGGCTACACCTTC. Translated, it gives CASSAQGARDGYTF. The chain carries TRBV9 and TRBJ1-2; 9 nucleotides align to TRBD1. Looked up from germline, CDR1 is SGDLS and CDR2 is YYNGEE. The CDR3 covers 14 residues. V lost 3 bases to trimming and J lost 6 bases; unmatched junction nucleotides: 6.

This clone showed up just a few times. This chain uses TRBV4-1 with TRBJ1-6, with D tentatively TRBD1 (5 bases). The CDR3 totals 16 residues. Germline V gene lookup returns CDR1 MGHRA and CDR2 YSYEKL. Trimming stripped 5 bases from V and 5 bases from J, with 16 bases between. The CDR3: CASSYSKDTDNSPLHF. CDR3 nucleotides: TGCGCCAGCAGCTATTCGAAGGACACAGATAATTCACCCCTCCACTTT.

The CDR3 DNA sequence: TGTGCCAGCACCCTCAGGGGGCCTCCCTACTTCCCCTACGAGCAGTACTTC. Translated: CASTLRGPPYFPYEQYF. The chain carries TRBV27 and TRBJ2-7, with 8 bases lining up with TRBD1. V lost 7 bases, J lost 2 bases, and 16 bases stayed unmatched. The germline CDR1 and CDR2 sequences are MNHEY and SMNVEV (reference sequence). CDR3 size: 17 residues.

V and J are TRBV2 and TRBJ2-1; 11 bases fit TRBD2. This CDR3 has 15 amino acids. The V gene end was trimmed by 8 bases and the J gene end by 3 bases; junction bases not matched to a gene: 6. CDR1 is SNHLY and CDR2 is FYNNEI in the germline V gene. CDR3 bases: TGTGCCAGCGGGGATACTAGCGGGGGCTACAATGAGCAGTTCTTC. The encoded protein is CASGDTSGGYNEQFF.

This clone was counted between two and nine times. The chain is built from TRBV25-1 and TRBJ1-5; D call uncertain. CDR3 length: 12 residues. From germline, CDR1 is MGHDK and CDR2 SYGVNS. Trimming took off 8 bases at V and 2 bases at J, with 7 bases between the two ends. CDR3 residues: CASRLGNQPQHF. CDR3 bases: TGTGCCAGCCGCCTGGGCAATCAGCCCCAGCATTTT.

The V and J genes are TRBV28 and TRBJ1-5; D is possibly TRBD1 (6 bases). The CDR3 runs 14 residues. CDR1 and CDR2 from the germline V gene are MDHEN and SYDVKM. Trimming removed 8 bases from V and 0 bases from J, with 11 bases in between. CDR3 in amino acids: CASSGQTSNQPQHF. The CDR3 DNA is TGTGCCAGCTCGGGACAAACTAGCAATCAGCCCCAGCATTTT.

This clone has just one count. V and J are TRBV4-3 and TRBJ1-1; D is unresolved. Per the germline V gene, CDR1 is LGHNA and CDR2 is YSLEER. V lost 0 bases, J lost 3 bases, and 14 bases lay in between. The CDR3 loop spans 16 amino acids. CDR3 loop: CASSQDPPPRDTEAFF. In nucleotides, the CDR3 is TGCGCCAGCAGCCAAGATCCCCCACCAAGGGACACTGAAGCTTTCTTT.

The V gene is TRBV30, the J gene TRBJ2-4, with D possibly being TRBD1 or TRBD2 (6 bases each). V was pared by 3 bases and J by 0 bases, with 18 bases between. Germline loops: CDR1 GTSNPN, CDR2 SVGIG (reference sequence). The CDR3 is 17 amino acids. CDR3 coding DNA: TGTGCCTGGAGGGGACTGCAGGACAGCTTAGCCAAAAACATTCAGTACTTC. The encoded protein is CAWRGLQDSLAKNIQYF.

The CDR3 loop is CASSLPGASQPQHF. The CDR3 DNA reads as TGTGCCAGCAGTTTACCGGGGGCGAGTCAGCCCCAGCATTTT. V gene TRBV28 combines with J gene TRBJ1-5; a weak D match, TRBD1 (6 bases). There are 14 residues in the CDR3. Germline loops: CDR1 MDHEN, CDR2 SYDVKM. Trimming took 2 bases from V and 6 from J, leaving 11 bases between them.

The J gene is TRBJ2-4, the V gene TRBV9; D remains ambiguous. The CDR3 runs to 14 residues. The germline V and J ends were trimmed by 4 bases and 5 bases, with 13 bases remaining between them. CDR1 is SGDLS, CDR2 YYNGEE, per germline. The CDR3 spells CASSPSGNQNIQYF. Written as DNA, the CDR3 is TGTGCCAGCAGCCCCTCAGGAAATCAAAACATTCAGTACTTC.

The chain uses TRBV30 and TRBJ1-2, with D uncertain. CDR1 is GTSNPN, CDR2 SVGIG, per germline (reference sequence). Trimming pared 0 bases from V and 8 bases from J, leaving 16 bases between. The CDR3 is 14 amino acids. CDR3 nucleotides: TGTGCCTGGAGTGTACAATTAGTCGCTCGCGGCTACACCTTC. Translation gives CAWSVQLVARGYTF.

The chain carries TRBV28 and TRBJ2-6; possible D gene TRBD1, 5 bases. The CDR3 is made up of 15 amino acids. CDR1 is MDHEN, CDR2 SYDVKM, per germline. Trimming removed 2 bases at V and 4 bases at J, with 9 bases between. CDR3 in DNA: TGTGCCAGCAGTTTAAAGGGGCCCGGGGCCAACGTCCTGACTTTC. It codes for CASSLKGPGANVLTF. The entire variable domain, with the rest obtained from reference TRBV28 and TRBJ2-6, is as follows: DVKVTQSSRYLVKRTGEKVFLECVQDMDHENMFWYRQDPGLGLRLIYFSYDVKMKEKGDIPEGYSVSREKKERFSLILESASTNQTSMYLCASSLKGPGANVLTFGAGSRLTVL.

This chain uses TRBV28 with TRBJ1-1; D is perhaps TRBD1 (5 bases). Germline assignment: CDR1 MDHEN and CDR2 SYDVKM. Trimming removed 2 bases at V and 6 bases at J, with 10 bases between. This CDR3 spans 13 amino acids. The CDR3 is CASSLGGFAEAFF. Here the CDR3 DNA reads TGTGCCAGCAGTTTAGGGGGTTTCGCTGAAGCTTTCTTT.

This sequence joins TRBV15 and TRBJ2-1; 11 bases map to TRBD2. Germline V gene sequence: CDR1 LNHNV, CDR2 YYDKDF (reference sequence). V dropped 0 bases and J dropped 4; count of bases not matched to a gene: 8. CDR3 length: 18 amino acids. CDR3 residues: CATSREARGLADYNEQFF. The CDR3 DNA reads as TGTGCCACCAGCAGAGAGGCCCGGGGACTAGCGGATTACAATGAGCAGTTCTTC.

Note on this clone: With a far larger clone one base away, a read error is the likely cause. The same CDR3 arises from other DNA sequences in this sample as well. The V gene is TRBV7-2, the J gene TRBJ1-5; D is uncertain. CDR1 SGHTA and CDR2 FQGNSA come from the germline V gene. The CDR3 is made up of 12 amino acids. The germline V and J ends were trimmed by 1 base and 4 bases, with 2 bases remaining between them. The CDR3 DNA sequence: TGTGCCAGCAGCTTAGATAATCAGCCCCAGCATTTT. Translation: CASSLDNQPQHF.

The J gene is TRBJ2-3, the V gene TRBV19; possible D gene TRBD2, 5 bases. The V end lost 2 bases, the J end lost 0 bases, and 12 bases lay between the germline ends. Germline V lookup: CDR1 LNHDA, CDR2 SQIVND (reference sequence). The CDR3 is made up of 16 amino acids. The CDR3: CASSIRGGGSTDTQYF. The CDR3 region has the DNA TGTGCCAGTAGTATACGTGGAGGCGGGAGCACAGATACGCAGTATTTT.